The T cell receptor (beta chain) described here comes from a study of CD8 T cells in ankylosing spondylitis. General observations from the study: One TCR beta motif, made up of 7 or 8 highly homologous variants, appeared characteristic of ankylosing spondylitis blood. CD8+ disease-linked clones were present at relatively low frequencies in blood. Before this, some motif variants had been reported in reactive arthritis synovial fluid and blood.

This clonotype was observed many times. The antigen remains unidentified. Germline V lookup: CDR1 SGHTA, CDR2 FQGTGA. The CDR3 consists of 15 residues. Trimming removed 0 bases at V and 4 bases at J, with 7 bases between. TCRdb independently ran MiXCR on the 5' RACE reads; one entry per CDR3 protein. The table has 200,000 to 250,000 distinct CDR3 sequences, approximately 7.4% seen once. V is TRBV7-3 and J is TRBJ1-6; possible D gene TRBD1, 5 bases. Sequenced material: blood, either unsorted or a sorted T cell fraction (not recorded which). This TCR came from a male donor with ankylosing spondylitis. The CDR3 DNA reads as TGTGCCAGCAGCTTAACGCAGGGATATAATTCACCCCTCCACTTT. Amino acid sequence: CASSLTQGYNSPLHF.